Ten or more counts support the clone carrying this TCR beta chain. Every cDNA TCR molecule received its own unique molecular identifier. One entry per CDR3 protein results from TCRdb running MiXCR on the 5' RACE reads. Of 2,500 to 4,000 distinct CDR3 sequences listed, over 7.5% are singletons. Time point defined: sample taken at primary tumor resection. The donors were 70 or so patients with non-small cell lung cancer that was early-stage and untreated. Sequencing was performed on whole RNA extracted from tumor and nontumor lung tissue, or from frozen PBMC, and the material was left unsorted. The entry originates in a study of spatial heterogeneity in lung cancer. Trimming took off 3 bases at V and 4 bases at J, with 10 bases between the two ends. The CDR3 extends over 14 amino acids. The germline gives CDR1 SGHRS, CDR2 YFSETQ.

The starting material was normal lung tissue next to the tumor, obtained at surgery. This TCR was sampled from a male donor with early-stage non-small cell lung cancer. V is TRBV5-1 and J is TRBJ2-2, with D unclear. CDR3 nucleotide sequence: TGCGCCAGCAGCTCTCCCACGATCACCGGGGAGCTGTTTTTT. Its translation is CASSSPTITGELFF.